The entry that follows covers one T cell receptor beta chain sequence. Its antigen specificity is not known. There are no base qualities to consult, and no much larger clone falls within one base. The data derive from a study of beta chain features in type 1 diabetes (dated by TCRdb to the late 2010s). Broadly, across the study: No differences in mean age, gender distribution, total cell number or subset yield were found between patients and healthy donors. A total of about 99,000,000 sorted cells were examined across all samples, and RNA yield correlated strongly with the number of cells per subset. The study compared TCRB repertoires of sorted circulating CD4+ T cell subsets between recently diagnosed type 1 diabetes patients and matched healthy donors. Whereas all 30 or so donors provided naive and central memory subsets, regulatory and stem cell-like memory subsets were isolated from just 8 patients and about eight healthy donors. Summary of the overall study and its limitations: Type 1 diabetes patients showed a moderate but significant shortening of TCRB CDR3 length in all four CD4+ subsets. Patients with type 1 diabetes made fewer insertions and deleted more nucleotides at VDJ recombination sites, implying thymic rearrangement abnormalities. Naive, central memory and regulatory TCRB repertoires appeared more similar among patients than among healthy donors. Because small numbers of individuals were included in the HLA sub-analyses, any influence of HLA type on TCRB rearrangement was left unresolved. PCR might favor shorter templates, but patient and control samples were amplified and corrected together, so any skew would affect both groups equally. Because cDNA was sequenced instead of genomic DNA, highly expressing activated cells could be over-represented, though the groups showed no difference in activation or CD3 levels.

The entire isolated RNA was reverse transcribed using the High Capacity cDNA Reverse Transcription Kit, and thus expressed TCRB transcripts were sequenced. Naive, central memory and regulatory T cell samples underwent deep immunoSEQ sequencing, averaging approximately 3.5 million total reads per sample. Sorted cells were lysed in RLT buffer and RNA was extracted with DNase-treated RNeasy Micro or Mini kits, depending on cell number. To prevent cross-contamination, each cell subset was processed individually, whereas patient and healthy donor samples were processed jointly. The immunoSEQ multiplex PCR was used to amplify TCRB sequences from cDNA, yielding 87-bp fragments that span the CDR3 region. Sequencing of the amplicons was performed on the Illumina HiSeq platform. Per the original workflow: PCR bias was computationally corrected using synthetic template baselines, reads within Hamming distance 2 were collapsed, and singletons that could not be merged were discarded. By aligning reads against IMGT, V, D and J genes, CDR3 length, and insertions or deletions at six rearrangement sites were assigned. Within each subset, clonotype counts were normalized to the number of sorted cells before true diversity and Gini coefficients were calculated with the tcR R package. Repertoire sharing was quantified using the overlap coefficient calculated on TCRB nucleotide sequences. Out-of-frame TCRB sequences from naive cells were analyzed to stand in for the pre-selection repertoire. The source is immuneACCESS, and TCRdb retained only in-frame sequences with V and J called. Part of the clones is not carried over; for the studies checked, unresolved V genes explain less than half of this, and the remainder is unexplained. Clonal size and the V and J genes are those of that table, whereas D and trimming came from the DNA. The sample has hundreds of thousands of clones on record, over 12% of them singletons. 0.03% to 0.04% of the sample belongs to the ten largest clones.

A single peripheral blood draw of about 116 mL on average was collected from each donor into heparinised tubes. A BD FACSAria II was used to sort naive, central memory, regulatory and stem cell-like memory CD4+ T cells with a panel that included CD45RO, CCR7, CD25, CD127, CD95 and CD27. Purity was above 95% for every sorted population. PBMCs were isolated immediately by Lymphoprep density gradient centrifugation and stained directly without culture. So that batch effects would be minimized, each experiment stained and sorted samples in pairs, pairing one healthy donor with one patient. The sample consisted of naive CD4+ T cells from blood. The intended sense of this specimen's cell subset or site label: true naive CD4+ T cells. The TCR originated in a man younger than 35 with type 1 diabetes.

The CDR3 region reads CAWSDSRGRGDYGYTF. In nucleotides, the sequence is TGTGCCTGGAGTGATTCGCGTGGCAGGGGCGACTATGGCTACACCTTC. The rearrangement joined TRBV30 to TRBJ1-2; the D segment could be TRBD1, given 6 matching bases. Looking up the germline V gene (reference sequence) yields CDR1 GTSNPN and CDR2 SVGIG. The trim is 1 base for V and 3 bases for J, with a gap of 18 bases between the germline ends. Spanning cysteine to phenylalanine, the CDR3 consists of 16 amino acids. Here the CDR3 DNA is all that survives: 48 bases in frame from base 1. Reference TRBV30 and TRBJ1-2 proteins supply the regions before and after the CDR3; the full variable domain is: SQTIHQWPATLVQPVGSPLSLECTVEGTSNPNLYWYRQAAGRGLQLLFYSVGIGQISSEVPQNLSASRPQDRQFILSSKKLLLSDSGFYLCAWSDSRGRGDYGYTFGSGTRLTVV.